Shown below are 13 T cell receptor beta chains from a single sample sequenced in a study of CD4+ T cells in melanoma. Profiling relied on immunoSEQ multiplex PCR, and the TCRdb table lists in-frame clones only, not all of them. The sample consists of about 4,800 clones, 62% of them appearing once. The material sequenced was cells from a culture (not recorded whether cultured in vitro). Every receptor here comes from a human donor with melanoma.

This clone occurred a few times. The chain is built from TRBV15 and TRBJ2-3; D possibly corresponds to TRBD2 (5 bases). The CDR3 extends over 13 amino acids. V lost 5 bases and J 4 bases, leaving 10 bases between the germline ends. CDR1 and CDR2 from the germline V gene are LNHNV and YYDKDF (reference sequence). The CDR3 loop reads CATSPTRADTQYF. In DNA, the CDR3 is TGTGCCACCAGCCCCACTAGAGCAGATACGCAGTATTTT.

This chain joins TRBV6-5 and TRBJ2-1; D is unresolved. V was clipped by 2 bases and J by 6 bases, with 8 bases between them. The CDR3 sequence is 13 residues long. The germline CDR1 and CDR2 sequences are MNHEY and SVGAGI. In DNA, the CDR3 is TGTGCCAGCAGTTACGGGGAAGGCAATGAGCAGTTCTTC. Amino acids: CASSYGEGNEQFF.

V usage is TRBV11-2 and J usage is TRBJ2-1; possibly TRBD2 for D (5 bases). Germline CDR1 reads SGHAT; CDR2 reads FQNNGV. V was clipped by 0 bases and J by 1 base, with 13 bases between them. The CDR3 sequence is 17 residues long. CDR3 in amino acids: CASSLDRSGRSYNEQFF. CDR3 nucleotides: TGTGCCAGCAGCTTAGATCGGTCGGGAAGGTCCTACAATGAGCAGTTCTTC. Full variable domain (rest looked up from reference TRBV11-2 and TRBJ2-1): EAGVAQSPRYKIIEKRQSVAFWCNPISGHATLYWYQQILGQGPKLLIQFQNNGVVDDSQLPKDRFSAERLKGVDSTLKIQPAKLEDSAVYLCASSLDRSGRSYNEQFFGPGTRLTVL.

The chain carries TRBV15 and TRBJ1-6; no reliable D call. CDR3 length: 14 residues. In germline, CDR1 is LNHNV, CDR2 YYDKDF (reference sequence). V lost 6 bases to trimming and J lost 7 bases, with 13 bases between them. Here the CDR3 DNA reads TGTGCCACCAGGGCGGAACCAGCGAATTCACCCCTCCACTTT. It encodes CATRAEPANSPLHF.

V is TRBV20-1 and J is TRBJ1-2; possibly TRBD1 for D (6 bases). This CDR3 region has 10 residues. Germline CDR1 is DFQATT and CDR2 is SNEGSKA (reference sequence). V lost 3 bases to trimming and J lost 8 bases, with 7 bases between them. The CDR3 loop reads CSARDSGYTF. In DNA, the CDR3 is TGCAGTGCTAGGGACAGCGGCTACACCTTC.

The chain couples TRBV7-3 to TRBJ1-1; maybe TRBD1 (6 bases). Germline CDR1 and CDR2: SGHTA and FQGTGA. V shed 0 bases and J shed 5 bases, with 10 bases lying between them. The CDR3 length is 14 residues. The CDR3 reads CASSLTQGITEAFF. In DNA form, the CDR3 reads TGTGCCAGCAGCTTAACACAGGGAATAACTGAAGCTTTCTTT.

This chain connects TRBV7-6 to TRBJ2-7; D is unclear. V was pared by 0 bases and J by 2 bases, with 11 bases between. The CDR3 has 15 amino acids. Germline assignment: CDR1 SGHVS and CDR2 FNYEAQ. Written as DNA, the CDR3 is TGTGCCAGCAGCTTAGCCGCAGCCCCCCCCTACGAGCAGTACTTC. It encodes CASSLAAAPPYEQYF. The variable domain in full, with the rest retrieved from reference TRBV7-6 and TRBJ2-7, is GAGVSQSPRYKVTKRGQDVALRCDPISGHVSLYWYRQALGQGPEFLTYFNYEAQQDKSGLPNDRFSAERPEGSISTLTIQRTEQRDSAMYRCASSLAAAPPYEQYFGPGTRLTVT.

This chain uses TRBV19 with TRBJ1-6; D perhaps matches TRBD1 (6 bases). The CDR3 is 18 amino acids. Trimming left V 5 bases short and J 2 bases short, with 19 bases between. Per the germline V gene, CDR1 is LNHDA and CDR2 is SQIVND (reference sequence). CDR3 sequence: CASSPGSAGGTYNSPLHF. In nucleotides, the CDR3 is TGTGCCAGTAGTCCAGGGTCAGCGGGGGGCACCTATAATTCACCCCTCCACTTT.

The rearrangement joins TRBV28 to TRBJ2-7; the match to TRBD1 covers 9 bases. V dropped 7 bases and J dropped 2; count of bases not matched to a gene: 3. Germline V gene lookup returns CDR1 MDHEN and CDR2 SYDVKM. This CDR3 has 13 amino acids. The CDR3, as DNA: TGTGCCAGCACTAGACAGGGGGCCTACGAGCAGTACTTC. It specifies CASTRQGAYEQYF.

This chain joins TRBV4-1 and TRBJ1-4; no clear D gene. Per germline, CDR1 MGHRA and CDR2 YSYEKL. V was clipped by 1 base and J by 0 bases, with 18 bases between them. The CDR3 runs 19 residues. In nucleotides, the CDR3 is TGCGCCAGCAGCCAAGGGAGGACTGCGTGGGATCCAACTAATGAAAAACTGTTTTTT. Protein sequence: CASSQGRTAWDPTNEKLFF.

The CDR3 sequence is CASSPDRVDTQYF. For the CDR3, the DNA is TGCGCCAGCAGCCCGGACAGGGTTGATACGCAGTATTTT. The chain links TRBV4-1 to TRBJ2-3; TRBD1 matches 8 bases. This CDR3 comprises 13 residues. Germline CDR1 is MGHRA and CDR2 is YSYEKL. The junction had 3 bases not matched to a gene; V was cut back by 4 bases and J by 6 bases.

The rearrangement links TRBV13 to TRBJ2-5, with D possibly being TRBD1 (5 bases). This CDR3 has 14 amino acids. Looked up from germline, CDR1 is PRHDT and CDR2 is FYEKMQ (reference sequence). Between the trimmed V and J ends, which lost 5 bases and 4 bases, there was a span of 14 bases. The CDR3 DNA is TGTGCCAGCAGCCAAATGAAGCAGGGAGAGACCCAGTACTTC. Its protein product is CASSQMKQGETQYF.

The chain recombines TRBV30 with TRBJ1-1; TRBD1 agrees at 9 bases. The V gene end was trimmed by 3 bases and the J gene end by 10 bases; junction bases not matched to a gene: 6. The V gene's germline CDR1 is GTSNPN and CDR2 SVGIG (reference sequence). This CDR3 has 12 residues. The CDR3 loop reads CAWSRDRARAFF. The DNA of the CDR3 is TGTGCCTGGAGCCGGGACAGGGCGAGAGCTTTCTTT. Variable domain in full (rest from reference TRBV30 and TRBJ1-1): SQTIHQWPATLVQPVGSPLSLECTVEGTSNPNLYWYRQAAGRGLQLLFYSVGIGQISSEVPQNLSASRPQDRQFILSSKKLLLSDSGFYLCAWSRDRARAFFGQGTRLTVV.